What follows is one TCR beta chain and its context. Its antigen is not yet known. Qualities for individual bases were not recorded, and no much larger clone is one base off. The record originates from a study of control samples from healthy donors and cancer patients (dated by TCRdb to between 2020 and 2021). The library was prepared using the immunoSEQ multiplex PCR assay. TCRdb mirrors the immuneACCESS table, restricted to in-frame sequences. Some clones are absent from its copies; in checked studies, under half trace to an unresolved V gene, and the reason for the others is unknown. The sample records 84,000 or so clones, roughly nine tenths of which are singletons. 15% to 20% of the sample is in the top ten clones. This clonotype was obtained from a man between 45 and 60 years old in good health. Sequencing input: blood.

The DNA is TGTGCCAGCAGCCAAGATTTGGATTCCTACGAGCAGTACTTC. This sequence encodes CASSQDLDSYEQYF. The chain is encoded by TRBV14 joined to TRBJ2-7; no D gene call is confident. V is reduced by 0 bases and J by 1 base, leaving a spacing of 7 bases between them. CDR1 is given as SGHDN and CDR2 as FVKESK, both from the germline V gene. Taken from cysteine to phenylalanine, the CDR3 has 14 residues. The DNA shown is the 42-base CDR3, in frame from base 1.